These T cell receptor beta chains were read from a single sample in a study of T cell responses to AZD1222 COVID-19 vaccine. Profiled with immunoSEQ multiplex PCR; TCRdb holds only in-frame clones, not every one. The sample carries 140,000 to 150,000 clones, over 80% recorded once. Sample: peripheral blood, taken on day 0 of MenACWY control vaccination. All receptors derive from an adult in good health. CDR3s include the opening cysteine and the closing phenylalanine or tryptophan. Each record gives: clone size, V gene, J gene, D gene, CDR3 protein, CDR3 DNA. D genes are given only for firm matches. Where a row states a size, it is once, few, many or the class of an expanded clone; other rows omit it.

abundance: -
v_gene: TRBV6-4
j_gene: TRBJ1-1
d_gene: TRBD1
CDR3aa: CASSSTGGNTEAFF
CDR3nt: TGTGCCAGCAGTTCGACAGGGGGGAACACTGAAGCTTTCTTT

abundance: -
v_gene: TRBV6-5
j_gene: TRBJ1-5
d_gene: -
CDR3aa: CASSYSQNSNQPQHF
CDR3nt: TGTGCCAGCAGTTACTCGCAGAATAGCAATCAGCCCCAGCATTTT

abundance: -
v_gene: TRBV18
j_gene: TRBJ2-1
d_gene: -
CDR3aa: CASSPPSLTGPINEQFF
CDR3nt: TGTGCCAGCTCACCACCCTCCCTGACAGGCCCGATCAATGAGCAGTTCTTC

abundance: -
v_gene: TRBV28
j_gene: TRBJ1-5
d_gene: -
CDR3aa: CASSFAQNNQPQHF
CDR3nt: TGTGCCAGCAGTTTTGCGCAAAACAATCAGCCCCAGCATTTT

abundance: -
v_gene: TRBV27
j_gene: TRBJ1-1
d_gene: TRBD1
CDR3aa: CASSLEDRHTEAFF
CDR3nt: TGTGCCAGCAGTTTAGAGGACAGGCACACTGAAGCTTTCTTT

abundance: -
v_gene: TRBV29-1
j_gene: TRBJ2-1
d_gene: -
CDR3aa: CSLADPHSYNEQFF
CDR3nt: TGCAGTTTAGCGGACCCTCACTCCTACAATGAGCAGTTCTTC

abundance: -
v_gene: TRBV7-6
j_gene: TRBJ2-7
d_gene: -
CDR3aa: CASSPQYEQYF
CDR3nt: TGTGCCAGCAGCCCGCAGTACGAGCAGTACTTC

abundance: -
v_gene: TRBV7-9
j_gene: TRBJ2-1
d_gene: TRBD2
CDR3aa: CASSFQGGSSYNEQFF
CDR3nt: TGTGCCAGCAGCTTTCAGGGCGGGAGCTCCTACAATGAGCAGTTCTTC

abundance: -
v_gene: TRBV2
j_gene: TRBJ1-2
d_gene: -
CDR3aa: CASSDGSGYTF
CDR3nt: TGTGCCAGCAGTGATGGTAGCGGCTACACCTTC

abundance: -
v_gene: TRBV9
j_gene: TRBJ1-1
d_gene: TRBD1
CDR3aa: CASSPWTGVYGTEAFF
CDR3nt: TGTGCCAGCAGCCCGTGGACAGGGGTTTACGGCACTGAAGCTTTCTTT

abundance: -
v_gene: TRBV5-1
j_gene: TRBJ2-3
d_gene: -
CDR3aa: CASSLVGKSTDTQYF
CDR3nt: TGCGCCAGCAGCTTGGTGGGCAAGAGCACAGATACGCAGTATTTT

abundance: -
v_gene: TRBV4-1
j_gene: TRBJ2-4
d_gene: -
CDR3aa: CASSQEGLDIQYF
CDR3nt: TGCGCCAGCAGCCAAGAGGGTTTAGACATTCAGTACTTC

abundance: once
v_gene: TRBV27
j_gene: TRBJ2-7
d_gene: TRBD1
CDR3aa: CASSMDRAYEQYF
CDR3nt: TGTGCCAGCAGTATGGACAGGGCCTACGAGCAGTACTTC

abundance: -
v_gene: TRBV5-1
j_gene: TRBJ2-7
d_gene: -
CDR3aa: CASSLSGRTGEQYF
CDR3nt: TGCGCCAGCAGCTTGTCAGGGCGCACGGGCGAGCAGTACTTC

abundance: few
v_gene: TRBV3-1/TRBV3-2
j_gene: TRBJ1-4
d_gene: TRBD1
CDR3aa: CASSQRDRDEKLFF
CDR3nt: TGTGCCAGCAGCCAACGGGACAGGGATGAAAAACTGTTTTTT

abundance: -
v_gene: TRBV2
j_gene: TRBJ2-2
d_gene: -
CDR3aa: CASSLTETQTGELFF
CDR3nt: TGTGCCAGCAGTCTGACAGAAACCCAGACCGGGGAGCTGTTTTTT

abundance: -
v_gene: TRBV20-1
j_gene: TRBJ1-2
d_gene: TRBD1
CDR3aa: CSASRPYRGGYGYTF
CDR3nt: TGCAGTGCTAGTCGTCCCTACAGGGGCGGCTATGGCTACACCTTC

abundance: once
v_gene: TRBV5-8
j_gene: TRBJ2-3
d_gene: -
CDR3aa: CASSSAEGPNTQYF
CDR3nt: TGTGCCAGCAGCTCCGCGGAGGGTCCCAATACGCAGTATTTT

abundance: -
v_gene: TRBV3-1/TRBV3-2
j_gene: TRBJ1-6
d_gene: -
CDR3aa: CASSQRPRYYNSPLHF
CDR3nt: TGTGCCAGCAGCCAAAGACCGCGGTATTATAATTCACCCCTCCACTTT

abundance: -
v_gene: TRBV2
j_gene: TRBJ1-3
d_gene: -
CDR3aa: CASSEESGNSGNTIYF
CDR3nt: TGTGCCAGCAGTGAAGAAAGCGGAAACTCTGGAAACACCATATATTTT

abundance: -
v_gene: TRBV3-1/TRBV3-2
j_gene: TRBJ2-3
d_gene: -
CDR3aa: CASTLSGASISTDTQYF
CDR3nt: TGTGCCAGCACCTTGTCGGGAGCTTCCATAAGCACAGATACGCAGTATTTT

abundance: -
v_gene: TRBV19
j_gene: TRBJ2-7
d_gene: -
CDR3aa: CASSEDRYEQYF
CDR3nt: TGTGCCAGTAGTGAGGACAGATACGAGCAGTACTTC

abundance: -
v_gene: TRBV30
j_gene: TRBJ1-2
d_gene: -
CDR3aa: CAWGTLFYYGYTF
CDR3nt: TGTGCCTGGGGGACGTTATTTTACTATGGCTACACCTTC

abundance: -
v_gene: TRBV12-3/TRBV12-4
j_gene: TRBJ2-7
d_gene: -
CDR3aa: CASSSRQSYEQYF
CDR3nt: TGTGCCAGCAGTTCAAGACAGTCCTACGAGCAGTACTTC

abundance: few
v_gene: TRBV3-1/TRBV3-2
j_gene: TRBJ2-7
d_gene: -
CDR3aa: CASSQEWVSYEQYF
CDR3nt: TGTGCCAGCAGCCAAGAGTGGGTCTCCTACGAGCAGTACTTC